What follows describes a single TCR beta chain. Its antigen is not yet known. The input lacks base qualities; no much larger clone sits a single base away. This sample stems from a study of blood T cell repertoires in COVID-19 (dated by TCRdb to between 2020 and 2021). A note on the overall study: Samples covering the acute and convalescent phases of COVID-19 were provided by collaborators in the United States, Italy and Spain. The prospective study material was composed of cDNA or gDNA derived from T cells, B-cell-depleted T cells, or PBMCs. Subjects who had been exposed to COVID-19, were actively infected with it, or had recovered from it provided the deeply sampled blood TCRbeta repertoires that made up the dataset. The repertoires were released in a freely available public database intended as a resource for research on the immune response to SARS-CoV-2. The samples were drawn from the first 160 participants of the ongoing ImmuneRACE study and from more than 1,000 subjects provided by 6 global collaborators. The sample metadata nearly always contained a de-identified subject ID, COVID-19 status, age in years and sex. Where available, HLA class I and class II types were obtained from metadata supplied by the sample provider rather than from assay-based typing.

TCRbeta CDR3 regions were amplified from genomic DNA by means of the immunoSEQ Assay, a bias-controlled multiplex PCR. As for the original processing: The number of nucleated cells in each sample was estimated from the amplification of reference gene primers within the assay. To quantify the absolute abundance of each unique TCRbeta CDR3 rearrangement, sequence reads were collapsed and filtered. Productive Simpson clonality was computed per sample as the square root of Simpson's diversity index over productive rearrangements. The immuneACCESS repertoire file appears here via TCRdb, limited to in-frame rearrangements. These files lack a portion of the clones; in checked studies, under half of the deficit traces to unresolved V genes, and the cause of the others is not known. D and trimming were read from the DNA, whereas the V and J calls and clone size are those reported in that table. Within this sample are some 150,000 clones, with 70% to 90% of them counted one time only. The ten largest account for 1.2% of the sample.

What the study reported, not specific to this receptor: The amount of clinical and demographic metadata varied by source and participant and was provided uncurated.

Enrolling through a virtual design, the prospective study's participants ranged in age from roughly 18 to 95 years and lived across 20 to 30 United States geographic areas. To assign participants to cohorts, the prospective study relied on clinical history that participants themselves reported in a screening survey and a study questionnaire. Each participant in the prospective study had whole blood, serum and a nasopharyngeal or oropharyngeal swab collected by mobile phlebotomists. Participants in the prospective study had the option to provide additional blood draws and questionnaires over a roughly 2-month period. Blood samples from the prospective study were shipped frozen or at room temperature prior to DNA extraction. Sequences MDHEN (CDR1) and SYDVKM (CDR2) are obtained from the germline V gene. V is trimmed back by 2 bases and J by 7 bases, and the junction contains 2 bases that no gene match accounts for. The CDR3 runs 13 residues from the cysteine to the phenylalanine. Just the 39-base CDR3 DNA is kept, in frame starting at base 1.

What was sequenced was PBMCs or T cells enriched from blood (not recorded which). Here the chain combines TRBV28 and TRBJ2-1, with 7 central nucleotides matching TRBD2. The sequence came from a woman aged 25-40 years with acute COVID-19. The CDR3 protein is CASSLRGGNEQFF. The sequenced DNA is TGTGCCAGCAGTTTACGGGGAGGGAATGAGCAGTTCTTC. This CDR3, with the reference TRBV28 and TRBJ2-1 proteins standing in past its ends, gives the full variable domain DVKVTQSSRYLVKRTGEKVFLECVQDMDHENMFWYRQDPGLGLRLIYFSYDVKMKEKGDIPEGYSVSREKKERFSLILESASTNQTSMYLCASSLRGGNEQFFGPGTRLTVL.